Listed below are T cell receptor beta chains from one sample, sequenced in a study of blood T cell repertoires in COVID-19. This table comes from immunoSEQ multiplex PCR, and its TCRdb copy is limited to in-frame clones, with some not included. The data contain some 250,000 clones, roughly 85% of them singletons. Material for sequencing was PBMCs or T cells enriched from blood (not recorded which). These receptor sequences come from a woman aged 50 to 65 who had recovered from COVID-19. Each CDR3 is given with its conserved first and last residue. Each record gives: CDR3 DNA, CDR3 protein, clone size, D gene, J gene, V gene. The D gene is left open where the match is weak. Only some rows state a clone size, as once, few, many or a class for expanded clones.

CDR3nt: TGTGCCAGTAGTATGAGGGGGACTAATGAAAAACTGTTTTTT
CDR3aa: CASSMRGTNEKLFF
abundance: -
d_gene: -
j_gene: TRBJ1-4
v_gene: TRBV19

CDR3nt: TGTGCCAGCAGCGTAGATGTGGTAGCCTACAATGAGCAGTTCTTC
CDR3aa: CASSVDVVAYNEQFF
abundance: -
d_gene: -
j_gene: TRBJ2-1
v_gene: TRBV9

CDR3nt: TGTGCCAGCAGCCTGGACGGCTATGGCTACACCTTC
CDR3aa: CASSLDGYGYTF
abundance: -
d_gene: -
j_gene: TRBJ1-2
v_gene: TRBV5-4

CDR3nt: TGTGCCAGCAGCCCCTCGCGGGACTACGAGCAGTACTTC
CDR3aa: CASSPSRDYEQYF
abundance: -
d_gene: -
j_gene: TRBJ2-7
v_gene: TRBV28

CDR3nt: TGTGCCAGTAGTATCGGGCAGGGCTTAGCTGAAGCTTTCTTT
CDR3aa: CASSIGQGLAEAFF
abundance: -
d_gene: -
j_gene: TRBJ1-1
v_gene: TRBV19

CDR3nt: TGTGCCAGCAGTCCTCAACCAACAGGGTACACTGGCTACACCTTC
CDR3aa: CASSPQPTGYTGYTF
abundance: few
d_gene: -
j_gene: TRBJ1-2
v_gene: TRBV6-5

CDR3nt: TGCGCCAGCAGCGGGGGACAGAACACTGAAGCTTTCTTT
CDR3aa: CASSGGQNTEAFF
abundance: -
d_gene: -
j_gene: TRBJ1-1
v_gene: TRBV5-1

CDR3nt: TGTGCCAGCAGTCGAGGGACAGGCCTTAACTATGGCTACACCTTC
CDR3aa: CASSRGTGLNYGYTF
abundance: -
d_gene: TRBD1
j_gene: TRBJ1-2
v_gene: TRBV6-5

CDR3nt: TGTGCCAGCATTCCGGGACAGGGCCATGAAGCTTTCTTT
CDR3aa: CASIPGQGHEAFF
abundance: -
d_gene: TRBD1
j_gene: TRBJ1-1
v_gene: TRBV27

CDR3nt: TGTGCCAGTAGTATAAAAAGCGGGAGTTGGGAGACCCAGTACTTC
CDR3aa: CASSIKSGSWETQYF
abundance: -
d_gene: TRBD2
j_gene: TRBJ2-5
v_gene: TRBV19

CDR3nt: TGTGCCAGCACCAGGGACAGGGCTGATAACTATGGCTACACCTTC
CDR3aa: CASTRDRADNYGYTF
abundance: few
d_gene: TRBD1
j_gene: TRBJ1-2
v_gene: TRBV2

CDR3nt: TGCGCCAGCAGCTTGGTTCCTGGGGACAGATCCTACGAGCAGTACTTC
CDR3aa: CASSLVPGDRSYEQYF
abundance: once
d_gene: TRBD1
j_gene: TRBJ2-7
v_gene: TRBV5-1

CDR3nt: TGTGCCAGCAGAGCGGACAGCAATCAGCCCCAGCATTTT
CDR3aa: CASRADSNQPQHF
abundance: -
d_gene: -
j_gene: TRBJ1-5
v_gene: TRBV28

CDR3nt: TGTGCCAGCAGTTACTCGTTCGGAGGCACTGAAGCTTTCTTT
CDR3aa: CASSYSFGGTEAFF
abundance: -
d_gene: -
j_gene: TRBJ1-1
v_gene: TRBV6-5

CDR3nt: TGTGCCAGCAGCTCCCTCCTGCTCTATTCTGGAAACACCATATATTTT
CDR3aa: CASSSLLLYSGNTIYF
abundance: once
d_gene: -
j_gene: TRBJ1-3
v_gene: TRBV11-2

CDR3nt: TGTGCCAGCAGTGAAGACCCGGGACACTACAATGAGCAGTTCTTC
CDR3aa: CASSEDPGHYNEQFF
abundance: -
d_gene: -
j_gene: TRBJ2-1
v_gene: TRBV2

CDR3nt: TGTGCCAGCAGATATGACAGGGTGGTTGGCGAGCAGTACTTC
CDR3aa: CASRYDRVVGEQYF
abundance: -
d_gene: TRBD1
j_gene: TRBJ2-7
v_gene: TRBV28

CDR3nt: TGTGCCAGCACCGCTTACCTGGGGACAGGGGGCTTGAACACTGAAGCTTTCTTT
CDR3aa: CASTAYLGTGGLNTEAFF
abundance: once
d_gene: TRBD1
j_gene: TRBJ1-1
v_gene: TRBV4-2

CDR3nt: TGTGCCAGCAGTCTAACAGGGGTCTATCAGCCCCAGCATTTT
CDR3aa: CASSLTGVYQPQHF
abundance: -
d_gene: TRBD1
j_gene: TRBJ1-5
v_gene: TRBV3-1/TRBV3-2

CDR3nt: TGTGCCAGCAGCTTATATACAGCGGGAGGAGAGACCCAGTACTTC
CDR3aa: CASSLYTAGGETQYF
abundance: -
d_gene: TRBD2
j_gene: TRBJ2-5
v_gene: TRBV7-9

CDR3nt: TGTGCCAGCAGCCGGGGCTTTAGGGGGGAGGGCACGGGCACAGATACGCAGTATTTT
CDR3aa: CASSRGFRGEGTGTDTQYF
abundance: -
d_gene: -
j_gene: TRBJ2-3
v_gene: TRBV4-2

CDR3nt: TGTGCCAGCAGTTTATTGGAATTCGGGGGCTACACCTTC
CDR3aa: CASSLLEFGGYTF
abundance: -
d_gene: -
j_gene: TRBJ1-2
v_gene: TRBV12-3/TRBV12-4

CDR3nt: TGCGCCAGCAGCTCCTTGATAGGACCCAGCGGTGAGCAGTTCTTC
CDR3aa: CASSSLIGPSGEQFF
abundance: -
d_gene: -
j_gene: TRBJ2-1
v_gene: TRBV5-1

CDR3nt: TGTGCCAGCAGTTTCAGGTCCTCGGGGGGAAACACCATATATTTT
CDR3aa: CASSFRSSGGNTIYF
abundance: -
d_gene: -
j_gene: TRBJ1-3
v_gene: TRBV2

CDR3nt: TGTGCCAGCAGTGGTCGCGGGAGTATGAGCACCGGGGAGCTGTTTTTT
CDR3aa: CASSGRGSMSTGELFF
abundance: few
d_gene: TRBD2
j_gene: TRBJ2-2
v_gene: TRBV9

CDR3nt: TGTGCCAGCAGGGGACACACAATCCAAGAGACCCAGTACTTC
CDR3aa: CASRGHTIQETQYF
abundance: -
d_gene: -
j_gene: TRBJ2-5
v_gene: TRBV28

CDR3nt: TGTGCCAGCTCACCACGTCCCAGCGTTGGCGAGACCCAGTACTTC
CDR3aa: CASSPRPSVGETQYF
abundance: -
d_gene: -
j_gene: TRBJ2-5
v_gene: TRBV18

CDR3nt: TGTGCCAGCAGCGCGGGGGAGGTCTCCACAGATACGCAGTATTTT
CDR3aa: CASSAGEVSTDTQYF
abundance: -
d_gene: -
j_gene: TRBJ2-3
v_gene: TRBV9

CDR3nt: TGTGCCAGCAGTCCAGGACAGGGCCGGGGCTACACCTTC
CDR3aa: CASSPGQGRGYTF
abundance: -
d_gene: TRBD1
j_gene: TRBJ1-2
v_gene: TRBV27

CDR3nt: TGTGCCAGCAGTTTTACCCGGGGTGAGACCCAGTACTTC
CDR3aa: CASSFTRGETQYF
abundance: -
d_gene: -
j_gene: TRBJ2-5
v_gene: TRBV3-1/TRBV3-2

CDR3nt: TGTGCCAGCAGCCAAACCGGGACAGGGGTTGTGAGCAATCAGCCCCAGCATTTT
CDR3aa: CASSQTGTGVVSNQPQHF
abundance: -
d_gene: -
j_gene: TRBJ1-5
v_gene: TRBV21-1

CDR3nt: TGTGCCAGCAGCCAACTAGCGGTAGATACGCAGTATTTT
CDR3aa: CASSQLAVDTQYF
abundance: -
d_gene: TRBD2
j_gene: TRBJ2-3
v_gene: TRBV3-1/TRBV3-2

CDR3nt: TGCGCCAGCAGCGGGACTAGCGGGAGGGTCACTGAGCAGTTCTTC
CDR3aa: CASSGTSGRVTEQFF
abundance: -
d_gene: TRBD2
j_gene: TRBJ2-1
v_gene: TRBV5-1

CDR3nt: TGTGCCAGCAGCCCGCCGGGGGTTTCCACAGATACGCAGTATTTT
CDR3aa: CASSPPGVSTDTQYF
abundance: -
d_gene: -
j_gene: TRBJ2-3
v_gene: TRBV7-9

CDR3nt: TGTGCCAGCAGTTTGGGAGGGAGCAATCAGCCCCAGCATTTT
CDR3aa: CASSLGGSNQPQHF
abundance: -
d_gene: -
j_gene: TRBJ1-5
v_gene: TRBV27

CDR3nt: TGTGCCAGCAGGAGGGGGCAGCGCTCCTACGAGCAGTACTTC
CDR3aa: CASRRGQRSYEQYF
abundance: -
d_gene: TRBD1
j_gene: TRBJ2-7
v_gene: TRBV6-5

CDR3nt: TGTGCCAGCAGCTTAATCGGACAGGGGGATGAGCAGTTCTTC
CDR3aa: CASSLIGQGDEQFF
abundance: -
d_gene: TRBD1
j_gene: TRBJ2-1
v_gene: TRBV7-3

CDR3nt: TGTGCCAGCAGCCAAGGCAGGGGATGGTCAGATACGCAGTATTTT
CDR3aa: CASSQGRGWSDTQYF
abundance: once
d_gene: -
j_gene: TRBJ2-3
v_gene: TRBV14

CDR3nt: TGTGCCAGTAGAGGGACTAGCGGGATAAAGGGGGGCACCGGGGAGCTGTTTTTT
CDR3aa: CASRGTSGIKGGTGELFF
abundance: once
d_gene: TRBD2
j_gene: TRBJ2-2
v_gene: TRBV19

CDR3nt: TGTGCCAGCAGTCCTTATAGGGGGGGAAACTATGGCTACACCTTC
CDR3aa: CASSPYRGGNYGYTF
abundance: -
d_gene: -
j_gene: TRBJ1-2
v_gene: TRBV28

CDR3nt: TGTGCCAGCAGCATAACCCGACAGGGGGCTGGAGGGGAGCTGTTTTTT
CDR3aa: CASSITRQGAGGELFF
abundance: -
d_gene: TRBD1
j_gene: TRBJ2-2
v_gene: TRBV7-2

CDR3nt: TGTGCCAGCAGTGAATTGACTAGCGGGCGCTACGAGCAGTACTTC
CDR3aa: CASSELTSGRYEQYF
abundance: -
d_gene: TRBD2
j_gene: TRBJ2-7
v_gene: TRBV6-1

CDR3nt: TGTGCCAGCAGTTTAGAGCGTTTTAATGAGCAGTTCTTC
CDR3aa: CASSLERFNEQFF
abundance: -
d_gene: -
j_gene: TRBJ2-1
v_gene: TRBV12-3/TRBV12-4

CDR3nt: TGTGCCAGCAGTGGACTAGCGGGCCAAGAGACCCAGTACTTC
CDR3aa: CASSGLAGQETQYF
abundance: -
d_gene: TRBD2
j_gene: TRBJ2-5
v_gene: TRBV28

CDR3nt: TGTGCCAGTAGTGGGGGACAGCGAACTAACTATGGCTACACCTTC
CDR3aa: CASSGGQRTNYGYTF
abundance: -
d_gene: TRBD1
j_gene: TRBJ1-2
v_gene: TRBV19

CDR3nt: TGTGCCAGCAGCCTATTTCGATCAGGAACTGGAAACACCATATATTTT
CDR3aa: CASSLFRSGTGNTIYF
abundance: few
d_gene: -
j_gene: TRBJ1-3
v_gene: TRBV28